The rows below give T cell receptor beta chains drawn from one sample of a study of shared clonotypes between healthy human individuals. Generated by immunoSEQ multiplex PCR, the TCRdb table keeps only in-frame clones and is missing some. The sample holds about 2 million clones, roughly 96% seen once. Sequencing was done on a sample of naive CD4+ T cells sorted from blood. The receptors shown here come from a young man in good health. Each CDR3 is given with its conserved first and last residue. The order of the fields is J gene, D gene, clone size, CDR3 length, V gene, CDR3 DNA, CDR3 protein. A D gene is named only where the DNA matches it firmly. Clone size, where shown, is once, few, many, or a class for clones that have expanded.

J gene: TRBJ2-1
D gene: TRBD2
clone size: .
CDR3 length: 14
V gene: TRBV6-6
CDR3 DNA: TGTGCCAGCCACTGGACTAGCGGCCCTCATGAGCAGTTCTTC
CDR3 protein: CASHWTSGPHEQFF

J gene: TRBJ1-1
D gene: .
clone size: .
CDR3 length: 15
V gene: TRBV6-5
CDR3 DNA: TGTGCCAGCAGTGCTACGACCCTCCGAAACACTGAAGCTTTCTTT
CDR3 protein: CASSATTLRNTEAFF

J gene: TRBJ2-7
D gene: .
clone size: .
CDR3 length: 15
V gene: TRBV30
CDR3 DNA: TGTGCCTGGAGGCCAAGCAGTCTCTCATCCTACGAGCAGTACTTC
CDR3 protein: CAWRPSSLSSYEQYF

J gene: TRBJ1-2
D gene: TRBD1
clone size: .
CDR3 length: 13
V gene: TRBV7-2
CDR3 DNA: TGTGCCAGCAGCTCCGGACAGGGGACGGGCTACACCTTC
CDR3 protein: CASSSGQGTGYTF

J gene: TRBJ2-5
D gene: TRBD2
clone size: .
CDR3 length: 14
V gene: TRBV5-1
CDR3 DNA: TGCGCCAGCAGCCCCGACAGCCCGGGAGGGACCCAGTACTTC
CDR3 protein: CASSPDSPGGTQYF

J gene: TRBJ2-3
D gene: TRBD1
clone size: .
CDR3 length: 13
V gene: TRBV18
CDR3 DNA: TGTGCCAGCTCACCACCAGACAGGGGCGGGCAGTATTTT
CDR3 protein: CASSPPDRGGQYF

J gene: TRBJ2-1
D gene: TRBD2
clone size: .
CDR3 length: 19
V gene: TRBV7-2
CDR3 DNA: TGTGCCAGCAGCACCCCGGGACTAGCGGGAGCCCATGCCTACAATGAGCAGTTCTTC
CDR3 protein: CASSTPGLAGAHAYNEQFF

J gene: TRBJ2-5
D gene: TRBD1
clone size: .
CDR3 length: 16
V gene: TRBV18
CDR3 DNA: TGTGCCAGCTCACCAAACGGACAGGGCGCGTTAGAGACCCAGTACTTC
CDR3 protein: CASSPNGQGALETQYF

J gene: TRBJ1-6
D gene: TRBD1
clone size: .
CDR3 length: 15
V gene: TRBV5-8
CDR3 DNA: TGTGCCAGCAGCTCCGACAGGGGGACGGGTTCACCCCTCCACTTT
CDR3 protein: CASSSDRGTGSPLHF

J gene: TRBJ1-5
D gene: .
clone size: .
CDR3 length: 12
V gene: TRBV30
CDR3 DNA: TGTGCCTGGGGATTGGGCAATCAGCCCCAGCATTTT
CDR3 protein: CAWGLGNQPQHF

J gene: TRBJ1-1
D gene: TRBD1
clone size: .
CDR3 length: 16
V gene: TRBV10-3
CDR3 DNA: TGTGCCATCAGTGGACAGGGGACATTGATGAACACTGAAGCTTTCTTT
CDR3 protein: CAISGQGTLMNTEAFF

J gene: TRBJ2-7
D gene: .
clone size: .
CDR3 length: 15
V gene: TRBV9
CDR3 DNA: TGTGCCAGCAGCGTAGGTCTAGGGGAGCTCTACGAGCAGTACTTC
CDR3 protein: CASSVGLGELYEQYF

J gene: TRBJ1-2
D gene: TRBD1
clone size: .
CDR3 length: 13
V gene: TRBV12-5
CDR3 DNA: TGTGCTAGTGGCCGTACAGGGGGCGGTGGCTACACCTTC
CDR3 protein: CASGRTGGGGYTF

J gene: TRBJ1-2
D gene: .
clone size: .
CDR3 length: 14
V gene: TRBV7-9
CDR3 DNA: TGTGCCAGCAGCTCAGAGGTGTATAACTATGGCTACACCTTC
CDR3 protein: CASSSEVYNYGYTF

J gene: TRBJ1-3
D gene: .
clone size: .
CDR3 length: 15
V gene: TRBV4-1
CDR3 DNA: TGCGCCAGCAGTTGGAGGGCGGGACCTGGAAACACCATATATTTT
CDR3 protein: CASSWRAGPGNTIYF

J gene: TRBJ2-2
D gene: .
clone size: once
CDR3 length: 12
V gene: TRBV11-2
CDR3 DNA: TGTGCCAGCAGCTTATATCCCGGGGAGCTGTTTTTT
CDR3 protein: CASSLYPGELFF

J gene: TRBJ2-7
D gene: TRBD1
clone size: .
CDR3 length: 14
V gene: TRBV28
CDR3 DNA: TGTGCCAGCAGTTCTACCGGGACAGGGGACGAGCAGTACTTC
CDR3 protein: CASSSTGTGDEQYF

J gene: TRBJ1-4
D gene: .
clone size: .
CDR3 length: 18
V gene: TRBV9
CDR3 DNA: TGTGCCAGCAGCGCCACCCCCCTCGCAGGGGCAGGTAATGAAAAACTGTTTTTT
CDR3 protein: CASSATPLAGAGNEKLFF

J gene: TRBJ2-5
D gene: TRBD2
clone size: .
CDR3 length: 16
V gene: TRBV10-3
CDR3 DNA: TGTGCCATCAGCTCCGGCCATCTAGCGGCGAGAGAGACCCAGTACTTC
CDR3 protein: CAISSGHLAARETQYF

J gene: TRBJ1-6
D gene: .
clone size: .
CDR3 length: 14
V gene: TRBV25-1
CDR3 DNA: TGTGCCAGCAGAGATCAGGGAACGAATTCACCCCTCCACTTT
CDR3 protein: CASRDQGTNSPLHF

J gene: TRBJ1-1
D gene: TRBD1
clone size: .
CDR3 length: 13
V gene: TRBV18
CDR3 DNA: TGTGCCAGCTCGACAGGGGCGGGAACTGAAGCTTTCTTT
CDR3 protein: CASSTGAGTEAFF

J gene: TRBJ2-7
D gene: TRBD2
clone size: .
CDR3 length: 15
V gene: TRBV6-5
CDR3 DNA: TGTGCCAGCAGCACTAGCGGGGGGCCGGACTACGAGCAGTACTTC
CDR3 protein: CASSTSGGPDYEQYF

J gene: TRBJ1-5
D gene: .
clone size: .
CDR3 length: 13
V gene: TRBV28
CDR3 DNA: TGTGCCAGCAGTTTTTGGGGCAATCAGCCCCAGCATTTT
CDR3 protein: CASSFWGNQPQHF

J gene: TRBJ1-4
D gene: .
clone size: few
CDR3 length: 15
V gene: TRBV19
CDR3 DNA: TGTGCCAGTAGCGGAGACGGGATTTATAATGAAAAACTGTTTTTT
CDR3 protein: CASSGDGIYNEKLFF

J gene: TRBJ2-3
D gene: .
clone size: .
CDR3 length: 13
V gene: TRBV6-1
CDR3 DNA: TGTGCCAGCAGTGTGCAGGGGACAGATACGCAGTATTTT
CDR3 protein: CASSVQGTDTQYF

J gene: TRBJ2-3
D gene: .
clone size: .
CDR3 length: 15
V gene: TRBV7-2
CDR3 DNA: TGTGCCAGCAGCCCCGGGTCCCTAAGGACAGATACGCAGTATTTT
CDR3 protein: CASSPGSLRTDTQYF

J gene: TRBJ1-2
D gene: .
clone size: .
CDR3 length: 14
V gene: TRBV21-1
CDR3 DNA: TGTGCCCCCGACGTTTCTGGCTTGAACTATGGCTACACCTTC
CDR3 protein: CAPDVSGLNYGYTF